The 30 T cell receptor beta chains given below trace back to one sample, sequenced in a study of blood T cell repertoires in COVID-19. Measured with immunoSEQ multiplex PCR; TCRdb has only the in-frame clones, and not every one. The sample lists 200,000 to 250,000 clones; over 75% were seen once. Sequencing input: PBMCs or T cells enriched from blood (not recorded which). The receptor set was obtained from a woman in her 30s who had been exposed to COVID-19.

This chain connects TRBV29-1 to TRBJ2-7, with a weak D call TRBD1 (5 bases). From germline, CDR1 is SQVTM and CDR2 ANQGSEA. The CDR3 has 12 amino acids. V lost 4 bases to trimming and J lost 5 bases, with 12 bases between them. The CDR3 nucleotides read TGCAGCGTTGTGGGGCCCTTCGACGAGCAGTACTTC. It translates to CSVVGPFDEQYF.

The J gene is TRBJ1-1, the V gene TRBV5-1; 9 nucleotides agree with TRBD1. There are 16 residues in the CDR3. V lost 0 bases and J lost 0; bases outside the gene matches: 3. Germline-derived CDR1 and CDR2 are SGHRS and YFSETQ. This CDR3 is CASSLAGTGMNTEAFF. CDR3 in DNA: TGCGCCAGCAGCTTGGCCGGGACAGGGATGAACACTGAAGCTTTCTTT.

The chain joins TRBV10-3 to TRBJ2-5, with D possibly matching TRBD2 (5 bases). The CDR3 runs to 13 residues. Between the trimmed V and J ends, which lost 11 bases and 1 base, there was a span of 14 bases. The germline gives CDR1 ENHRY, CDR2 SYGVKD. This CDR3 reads CASNPAVQETQYF. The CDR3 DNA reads TGTGCCTCCAATCCAGCGGTCCAAGAGACCCAGTACTTC.

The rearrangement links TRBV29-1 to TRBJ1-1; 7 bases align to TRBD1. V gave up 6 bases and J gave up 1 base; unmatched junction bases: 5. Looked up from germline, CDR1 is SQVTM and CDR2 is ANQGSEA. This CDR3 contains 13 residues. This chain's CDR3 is CSVRNRGNTEAFF. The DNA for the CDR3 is TGCAGCGTGCGGAACAGGGGGAACACTGAAGCTTTCTTT.

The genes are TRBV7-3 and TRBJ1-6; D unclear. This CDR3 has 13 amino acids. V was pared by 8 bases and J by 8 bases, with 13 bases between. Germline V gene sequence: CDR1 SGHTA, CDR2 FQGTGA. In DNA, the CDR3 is TGTGCCAGCGAGGGATCCTGGGATTCACCCCTCCACTTT. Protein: CASEGSWDSPLHF. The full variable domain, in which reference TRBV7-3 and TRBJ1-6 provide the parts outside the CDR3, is GAGVSQTPSNKVTEKGKYVELRCDPISGHTALYWYRQSLGQGPEFLIYFQGTGAADDSGLPNDRFFAVRPEGSVSTLKIQRTERGDSAVYLCASEGSWDSPLHFGNGTRLTVT.

The CDR3 region has the DNA TGTGCCAGCAGCCTTGACATGATTGGCTACACCTTC. It yields the protein CASSLDMIGYTF. The chain recombines TRBV12-3 or TRBV12-4 with TRBJ1-2; D gene uncertain. This CDR3 spans 12 amino acids. Trimming removed 6 bases at V and 7 bases at J, with 12 bases between.

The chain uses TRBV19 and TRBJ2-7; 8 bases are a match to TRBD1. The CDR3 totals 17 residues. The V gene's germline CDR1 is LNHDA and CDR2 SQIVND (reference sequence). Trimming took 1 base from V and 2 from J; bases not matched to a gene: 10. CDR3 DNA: TGTGCCAGTAGTATAGTTCCCACGGGCAGGGGGCCCTACGAGCAGTACTTC. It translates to CASSIVPTGRGPYEQYF.

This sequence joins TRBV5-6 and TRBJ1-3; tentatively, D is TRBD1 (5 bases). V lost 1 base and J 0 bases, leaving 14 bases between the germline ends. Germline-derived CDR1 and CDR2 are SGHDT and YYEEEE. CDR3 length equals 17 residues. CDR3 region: CASSLPGASDSGNTIYF. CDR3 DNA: TGTGCCAGCAGCTTGCCTGGGGCCTCTGACTCTGGAAACACCATATATTTT. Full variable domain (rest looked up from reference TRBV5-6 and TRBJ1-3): DAGVTQSPTHLIKTRGQQVTLRCSPKSGHDTVSWYQQALGQGPQFIFQYYEEEERQRGNFPDRFSGHQFPNYSSELNVNALLLGDSALYLCASSLPGASDSGNTIYFGEGSWLTVV.

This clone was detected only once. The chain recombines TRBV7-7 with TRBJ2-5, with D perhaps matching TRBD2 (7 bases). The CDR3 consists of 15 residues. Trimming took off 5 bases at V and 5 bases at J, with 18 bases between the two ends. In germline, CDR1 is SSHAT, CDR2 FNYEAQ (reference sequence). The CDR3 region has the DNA TGTGCCAGCAGCCCCCAAAGGGGGGGCCGGGAGACCCAGTACTTC. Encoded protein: CASSPQRGGRETQYF.

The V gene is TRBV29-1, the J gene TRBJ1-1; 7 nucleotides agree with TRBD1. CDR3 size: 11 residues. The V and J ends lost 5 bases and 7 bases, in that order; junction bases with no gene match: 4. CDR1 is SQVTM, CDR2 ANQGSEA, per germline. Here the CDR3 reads CSVPGQIEAFF. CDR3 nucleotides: TGCAGCGTTCCGGGACAGATTGAAGCTTTCTTT.

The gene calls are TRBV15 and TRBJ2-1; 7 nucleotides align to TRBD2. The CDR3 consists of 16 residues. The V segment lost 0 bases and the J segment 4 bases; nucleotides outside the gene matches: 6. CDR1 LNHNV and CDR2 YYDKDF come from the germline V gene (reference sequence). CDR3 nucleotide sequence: TGTGCCACCAGCAGAGAGTACGGGGGGACGTACAATGAGCAGTTCTTC. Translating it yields CATSREYGGTYNEQFF.

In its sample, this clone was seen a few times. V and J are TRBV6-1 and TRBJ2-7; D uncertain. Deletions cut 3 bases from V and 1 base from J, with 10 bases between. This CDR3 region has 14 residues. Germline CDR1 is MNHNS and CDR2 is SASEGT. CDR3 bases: TGTGCCAGCAGTGATTCAACTGAATCCTACGAGCAGTACTTC. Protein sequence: CASSDSTESYEQYF.

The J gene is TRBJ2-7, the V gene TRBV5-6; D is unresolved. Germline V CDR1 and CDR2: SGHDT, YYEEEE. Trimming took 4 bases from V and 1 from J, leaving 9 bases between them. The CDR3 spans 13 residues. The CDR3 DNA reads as TGTGCCAGCAGCCGCGGAAGTTCCTACGAGCAGTACTTC. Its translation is CASSRGSSYEQYF.

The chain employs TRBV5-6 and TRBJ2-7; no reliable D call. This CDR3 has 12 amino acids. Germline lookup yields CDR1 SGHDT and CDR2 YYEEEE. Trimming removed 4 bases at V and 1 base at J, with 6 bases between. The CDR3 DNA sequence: TGTGCCAGCAGCCTGACTTCCTACGAGCAGTACTTC. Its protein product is CASSLTSYEQYF.

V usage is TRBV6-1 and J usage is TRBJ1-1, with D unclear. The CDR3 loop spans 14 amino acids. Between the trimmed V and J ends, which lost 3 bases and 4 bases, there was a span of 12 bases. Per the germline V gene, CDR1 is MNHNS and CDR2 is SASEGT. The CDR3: CASSEEALVTEAFF. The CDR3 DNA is TGTGCCAGCAGTGAGGAGGCTTTGGTCACTGAAGCTTTCTTT.

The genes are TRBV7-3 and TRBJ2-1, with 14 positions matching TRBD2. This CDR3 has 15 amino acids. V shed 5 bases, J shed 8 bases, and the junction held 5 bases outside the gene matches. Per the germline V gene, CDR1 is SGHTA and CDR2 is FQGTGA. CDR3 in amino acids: CASSPGLAGAYEQFF. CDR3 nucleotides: TGTGCCAGCAGCCCGGGACTAGCGGGAGCATATGAGCAGTTCTTC.

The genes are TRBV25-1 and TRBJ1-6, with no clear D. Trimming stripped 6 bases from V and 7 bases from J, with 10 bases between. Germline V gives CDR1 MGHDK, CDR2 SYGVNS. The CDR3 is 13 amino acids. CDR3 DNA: TGTGCCAGCAGCGGGGTCGGGAATTCACCCCTCCACTTT. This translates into CASSGVGNSPLHF.

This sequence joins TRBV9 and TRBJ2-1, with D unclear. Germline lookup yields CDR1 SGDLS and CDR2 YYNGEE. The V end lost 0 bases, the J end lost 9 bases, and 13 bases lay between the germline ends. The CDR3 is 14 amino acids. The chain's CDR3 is CASSVGSGRSEQFF. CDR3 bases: TGTGCCAGCAGCGTAGGATCCGGTCGAAGTGAGCAGTTCTTC.

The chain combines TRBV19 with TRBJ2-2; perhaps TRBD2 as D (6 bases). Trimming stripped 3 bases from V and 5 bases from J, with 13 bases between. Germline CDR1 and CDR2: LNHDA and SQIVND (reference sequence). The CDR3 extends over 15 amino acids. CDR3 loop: CASSIRLGGTGELFF. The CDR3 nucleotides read TGTGCCAGTAGTATTAGACTAGGAGGAACCGGGGAGCTGTTTTTT.

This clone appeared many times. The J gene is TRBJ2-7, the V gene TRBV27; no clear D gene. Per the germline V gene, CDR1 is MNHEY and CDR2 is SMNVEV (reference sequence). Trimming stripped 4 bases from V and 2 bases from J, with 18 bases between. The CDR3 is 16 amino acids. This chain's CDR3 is CASSYLDPIWAYEQYF. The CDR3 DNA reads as TGTGCCAGCAGTTACCTAGACCCGATCTGGGCCTACGAGCAGTACTTC.

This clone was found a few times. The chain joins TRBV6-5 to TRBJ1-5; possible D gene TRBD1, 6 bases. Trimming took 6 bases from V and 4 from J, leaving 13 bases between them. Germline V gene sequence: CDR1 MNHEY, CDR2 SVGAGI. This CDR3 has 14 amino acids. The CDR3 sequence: CASSPGVGNQPQHF. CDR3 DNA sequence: TGTGCCAGCAGCCCAGGGGTCGGGAATCAGCCCCAGCATTTT.

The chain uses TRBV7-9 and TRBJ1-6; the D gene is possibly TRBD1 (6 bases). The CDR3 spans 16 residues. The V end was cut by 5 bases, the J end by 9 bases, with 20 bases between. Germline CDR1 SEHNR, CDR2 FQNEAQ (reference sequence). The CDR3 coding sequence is TGTGCCAGCAGCGGGCGTACGGGGGGCAGGGTTTCACCCCTCCACTTT. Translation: CASSGRTGGRVSPLHF.

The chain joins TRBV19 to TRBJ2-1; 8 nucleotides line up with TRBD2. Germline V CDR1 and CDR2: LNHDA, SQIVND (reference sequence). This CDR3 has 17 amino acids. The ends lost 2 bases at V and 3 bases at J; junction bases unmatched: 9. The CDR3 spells CASSIRREEIGYNEQFF. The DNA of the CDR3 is TGTGCCAGTAGTATACGGCGGGAGGAAATAGGCTACAATGAGCAGTTCTTC.

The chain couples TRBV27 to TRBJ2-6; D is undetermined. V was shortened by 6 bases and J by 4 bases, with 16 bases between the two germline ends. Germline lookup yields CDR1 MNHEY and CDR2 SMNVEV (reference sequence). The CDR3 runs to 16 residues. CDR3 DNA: TGTGCCAGCAGCCTAGACCCCTCCCCCGGGGCCAACGTCCTGACTTTC. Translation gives CASSLDPSPGANVLTF. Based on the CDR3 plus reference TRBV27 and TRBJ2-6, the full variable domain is EAQVTQNPRYLITVTGKKLTVTCSQNMNHEYMSWYRQDPGLGLRQIYYSMNVEVTDKGDVPEGYKVSRKEKRNFPLILESPSPNQTSLYFCASSLDPSPGANVLTFGAGSRLTVL.

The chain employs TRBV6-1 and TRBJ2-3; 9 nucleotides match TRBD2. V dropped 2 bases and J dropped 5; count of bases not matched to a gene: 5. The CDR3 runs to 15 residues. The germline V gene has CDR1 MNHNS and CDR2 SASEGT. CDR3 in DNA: TGTGCCAGCAGTGAATGGGCGGGAGGGGGAGATACGCAGTATTTT. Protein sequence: CASSEWAGGGDTQYF.

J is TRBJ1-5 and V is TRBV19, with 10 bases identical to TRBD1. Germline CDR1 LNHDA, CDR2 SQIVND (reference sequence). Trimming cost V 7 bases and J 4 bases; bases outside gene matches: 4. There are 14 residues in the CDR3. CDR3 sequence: CASTSDRGNQPQHF. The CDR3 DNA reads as TGTGCCAGTACCTCGGACAGGGGGAATCAGCCCCAGCATTTT.

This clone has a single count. The CDR3 region has the DNA TGCGCCAGCAGCTTGGAGGGGTACACAGATACGCAGTATTTT. Encoded protein: CASSLEGYTDTQYF. The chain is built from TRBV5-1 and TRBJ2-3; the D gene is possibly TRBD1 (5 bases). The V gene lost 0 bases and the J gene lost 2 bases, with 7 bases spanning the gap. CDR3 size: 14 residues. Looked up from germline, CDR1 is SGHRS and CDR2 is YFSETQ.

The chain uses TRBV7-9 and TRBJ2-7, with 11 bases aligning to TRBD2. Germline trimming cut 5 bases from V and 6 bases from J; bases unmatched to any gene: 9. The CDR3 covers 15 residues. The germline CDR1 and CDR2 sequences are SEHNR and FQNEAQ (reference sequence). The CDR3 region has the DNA TGTGCCAGCAGCCCCTTAGCGGGAGGGCCCCCCGAGCAGTACTTC. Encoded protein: CASSPLAGGPPEQYF.

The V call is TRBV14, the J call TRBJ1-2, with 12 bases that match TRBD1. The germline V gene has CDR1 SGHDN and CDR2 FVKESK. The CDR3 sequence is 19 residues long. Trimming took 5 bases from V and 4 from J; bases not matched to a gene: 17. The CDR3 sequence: CASSDLFRDRGRGPYGYTF. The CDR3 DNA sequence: TGTGCCAGCAGCGACCTATTCCGGGACAGGGGGCGCGGTCCCTATGGCTACACCTTC.

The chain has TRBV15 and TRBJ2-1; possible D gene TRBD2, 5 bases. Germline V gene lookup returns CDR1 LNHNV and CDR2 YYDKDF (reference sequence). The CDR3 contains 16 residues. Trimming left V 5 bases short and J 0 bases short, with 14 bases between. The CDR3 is CATSRDRGSSYNEQFF. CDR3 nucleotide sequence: TGTGCCACCAGCCGCGACCGTGGGAGCTCCTACAATGAGCAGTTCTTC.